A selection of T cell receptor beta chains follows, all from one sample in a study of shared clonotypes between healthy human individuals. The table came from immunoSEQ multiplex PCR; TCRdb's copy has only in-frame clones and leaves some out. The sample holds 2 million to 2.5 million clones, 90% to 95% seen once. The sample comprised naive CD4+ T cells from PBMCs. The receptor set was obtained from a man in his late teens or twenties in good health. Some clones in this sample may be carry-over from other donors' samples. CDR3s include the opening cysteine and the closing phenylalanine or tryptophan. D genes are given only for firm matches. Expanded clones get a size class; other rows say once, few or many, or leave the size out.

TRBJ1-3 | TRBV5-6 | TRBD1 | . | TGTGCCAGCAGCTCCCGGGACAGGGGGCATGGTGGAAACACCATATATTTT | CASSSRDRGHGGNTIYF
TRBJ2-3 | TRBV5-1 | TRBD2 | . | TGCGCCAGCAGCTCAGGGGCTAGCGGGGGGACCGATACGCAGTATTTT | CASSSGASGGTDTQYF
TRBJ2-4 | TRBV4-1 | . | . | TGCGCCAGCAGCCAACCAGGGACGGGACACACCGAACTAGCCAAAAACATTCAGTACTTC | CASSQPGTGHTELAKNIQYF
TRBJ2-7 | TRBV27 | TRBD2 | . | TGTGCCAGCAGTCCAATTAGCGGGAGACCCCCCAACGAGCAGTACTTC | CASSPISGRPPNEQYF
TRBJ2-2 | TRBV28 | . | once | TGTGCCAGCAGTTTGTCCACCGGGGAGCTGTTTTTT | CASSLSTGELFF
TRBJ1-3 | TRBV5-1 | . | . | TGCGCCAGCAGCTTGCAGGGTGCGGGAAACACCATATATTTT | CASSLQGAGNTIYF
TRBJ2-2 | TRBV2 | TRBD2 | . | TGTGCCAGCAGTGACCGGGGGGTGACCGGGGAGCTGTTTTTT | CASSDRGVTGELFF
TRBJ2-5 | TRBV5-1 | TRBD1 | . | TGCGCCAGCAGCCGAGAAGAAGTCCGGGACAGGCGCCCCAGGACCCAGTACTTC | CASSREEVRDRRPRTQYF
TRBJ2-1 | TRBV11-1 | . | . | TGTGCCAGCAGCGGTACAGCGGATTCCTACAATGAGCAGTTCTTC | CASSGTADSYNEQFF
TRBJ2-7 | TRBV5-4 | . | . | TGTGCCAGCAGCCCGACCGGCGTCTCCTACGAGCAGTACTTC | CASSPTGVSYEQYF
TRBJ1-5 | TRBV28 | . | . | TGTGCCAGCACACGAGGTCGTATTGGCAATCAGCCCCAGCATTTT | CASTRGRIGNQPQHF
TRBJ2-7 | TRBV5-1 | . | . | TGCGCCAGCAGCTTGGGCCCCGCGCCGGGGGCTTACGAGCAGTACTTC | CASSLGPAPGAYEQYF
TRBJ2-6 | TRBV6-1 | . | . | TGTGCCAGCAGTGGCGCGGCGCTCGGGGCCAACGTCCTGACTTTC | CASSGAALGANVLTF
TRBJ1-1 | TRBV6-6 | . | . | TGTGCCAGCAGTTACGGTAGGGTTGCTGAAGCTTTCTTT | CASSYGRVAEAFF
TRBJ2-1 | TRBV28 | TRBD2 | . | TGTGCCAGCAGTCCAGACACTAGCGGGAGGACTTACAATGAGCAGTTCTTC | CASSPDTSGRTYNEQFF